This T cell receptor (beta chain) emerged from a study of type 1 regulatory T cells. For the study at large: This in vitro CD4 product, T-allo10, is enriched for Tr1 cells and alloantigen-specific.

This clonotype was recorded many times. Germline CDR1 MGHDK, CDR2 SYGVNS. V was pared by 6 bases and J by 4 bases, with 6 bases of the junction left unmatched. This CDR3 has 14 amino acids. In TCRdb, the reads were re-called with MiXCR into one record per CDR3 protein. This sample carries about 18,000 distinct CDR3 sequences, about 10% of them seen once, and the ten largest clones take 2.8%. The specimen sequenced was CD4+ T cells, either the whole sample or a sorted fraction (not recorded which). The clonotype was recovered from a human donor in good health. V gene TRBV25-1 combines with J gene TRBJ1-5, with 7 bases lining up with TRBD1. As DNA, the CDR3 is TGTGCCAGCAGAGGGACAGATGGAAATCAGCCCCAGCATTTT. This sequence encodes CASRGTDGNQPQHF.